Presented here are 22 T cell receptor beta chains from one specimen sequenced in a study of T cells in Graves' hyperthyroidism and ophthalmopathy. Amplification yielded TCR beta CDR3 regions, with RNA transcripts as the source. The HTBI primer set drove a first-round RT-PCR of the TCR CDR3. Using its own MiXCR run on the multiplex PCR reads, TCRdb lists one record per CDR3 protein. The sample records nearly 600,000 distinct CDR3 sequences, approximately 13% being singletons. Sequencing used blood. The receptors originated from a woman in her twenties or thirties with Graves' hyperthyroidism that later progressed to Graves' ophthalmopathy.

This clonotype was found many times. The chain combines TRBV7-9 with TRBJ2-1; D remains ambiguous. The V end was cut by 1 base, the J end by 0 bases, with 7 bases between. The CDR3 is 15 amino acids. Germline-derived CDR1 and CDR2 are SEHNR and FQNEAQ (reference sequence). CDR3 DNA sequence: TGTGCCAGCAGCTTAGGTTCGAGCTCCTACAATGAGCAGTTCTTC. This sequence encodes CASSLGSSSYNEQFF.

This clonotype was recorded at least ten times. CDR3 sequence (DNA): TGTGCCAGCAGACCGGGACAGGGGTACGGCGGCTACACCTTC. This codes for CASRPGQGYGGYTF. The chain uses TRBV27 and TRBJ1-2; 10 bases match TRBD1. Germline-derived CDR1 and CDR2 are MNHEY and SMNVEV (reference sequence). J lost 8 bases, V lost 6 bases, and 9 bases had no gene match. The CDR3 extends over 14 amino acids.

This clonotype was recorded a few times. V gene TRBV12-3 or TRBV12-4 combines with J gene TRBJ2-1, with 10 bases identical to TRBD2. J gave up 6 bases and V 5 bases, and 7 bases lay outside the gene matches. CDR3 size: 15 residues. The CDR3 reads CASSPSGRFSNEQFF. CDR3 nucleotides: TGTGCCAGCAGTCCTAGCGGGAGATTCTCCAATGAGCAGTTCTTC.

This clonotype has more than one count but fewer than ten. The V and J genes are TRBV3-1 and TRBJ2-2; 8 bases map to TRBD1. Trimming took 6 bases from V and 3 from J; bases not matched to a gene: 6. Looked up from germline, CDR1 is LGHDT and CDR2 is YNNKEL (reference sequence). This CDR3 region has 15 residues. The CDR3 nucleotides read TGTGCCAGCAGGCCAGGGGGCGCGGACACCGGGGAGCTGTTTTTT. It yields the protein CASRPGGADTGELFF.

The chain recombines TRBV5-8 with TRBJ1-6; no firm D call. The germline V gene has CDR1 SGHTS and CDR2 YDEGEE. Trimming removed 5 bases at V and 6 bases at J, with 15 bases between. This CDR3 contains 15 residues. The CDR3 bases are TGTGCCAGCAGTTACGTGCGGGGTGCTAATTCACCCCTCCACTTT. Amino acid sequence: CASSYVRGANSPLHF. The full variable domain, completed using reference TRBV5-8 and TRBJ1-6, is EAGVTQSPTHLIKTRGQQATLRCSPISGHTSVYWYQQALGLGLQFLLWYDEGEERNRGNFPPRFSGRQFPNYSSELNVNALELEDSALYLCASSYVRGANSPLHFGNGTRLTVT.

This chain joins TRBV9 and TRBJ1-3; TRBD1 might be the D (5 bases). Germline loops: CDR1 SGDLS, CDR2 YYNGEE. Trimming stripped 4 bases from V and 1 base from J, with 12 bases between. The CDR3 runs 15 residues. The CDR3 is CASSFRGASGNTIYF. CDR3 coding DNA: TGTGCCAGCAGCTTCCGAGGGGCGTCTGGAAACACCATATATTTT.

This clonotype was observed a few times. The chain employs TRBV19 and TRBJ1-1; 7 bases map to TRBD1. J was trimmed by 5 bases and V by 4 bases; bases with no gene match: 7. This CDR3 region has 14 residues. Germline CDR1 and CDR2: LNHDA and SQIVND (reference sequence). This CDR3 reads CASSTTGFGTEAFF. CDR3 nucleotides: TGTGCCAGTAGTACGACAGGGTTTGGAACTGAAGCTTTCTTT.

V and J are TRBV7-9 and TRBJ2-7; 10 positions agree with TRBD2. The V and J ends lost 5 bases and 7 bases, in that order; junction bases with no gene match: 17. This CDR3 has 17 residues. Germline CDR1 is SEHNR and CDR2 is FQNEAQ (reference sequence). CDR3 amino acids: CASSHETTVLAGVEQYF. In nucleotides, the CDR3 is TGTGCCAGCAGCCACGAAACGACGGTGCTAGCGGGAGTTGAGCAGTACTTC. Based on the CDR3 plus reference TRBV7-9 and TRBJ2-7, the full variable domain is DTGVSQNPRHKITKRGQNVTFRCDPISEHNRLYWYRQTLGQGPEFLTYFQNEAQLEKSRLLSDRFSAERPKGSFSTLEIQRTEQGDSAMYLCASSHETTVLAGVEQYFGPGTRLTVT.

The table lists this clonotype with many counts. The gene calls are TRBV7-9 and TRBJ1-6; 9 positions agree with TRBD1. CDR3 length: 15 residues. The germline V gene has CDR1 SEHNR and CDR2 FQNEAQ (reference sequence). The V and J ends lost 5 bases and 6 bases, in that order; junction bases with no gene match: 5. In nucleotides, the CDR3 is TGTGCCAGCAGCCGGGACAGGGTGATTAATTCACCCCTCCACTTT. This encodes CASSRDRVINSPLHF.

This clonotype was counted ten times or more. This chain joins TRBV12-3 or TRBV12-4 and TRBJ1-3, with D perhaps matching TRBD1 (6 bases). Deletions cut 4 bases from V and 3 bases from J, with 10 bases between. The CDR3 loop spans 14 amino acids. CDR3 protein: CASSSDSLGNTIYF. Written as DNA, the CDR3 is TGTGCCAGCAGTTCGGACAGCCTTGGAAACACCATATATTTT.

This clonotype turned up a few times. CDR3 loop: CAWSPGDGELFF. Here the CDR3 DNA reads TGTGCCTGGAGTCCGGGAGACGGGGAGCTGTTTTTT. The chain couples TRBV30 to TRBJ2-2, with D maybe TRBD2 (6 bases). The CDR3 has 12 residues. V shed 2 bases and J shed 7 bases, with 8 bases lying between them. From germline, CDR1 is GTSNPN and CDR2 SVGIG (reference sequence).

The chain combines TRBV4-1 with TRBJ2-1, with TRBD2 identical over 7 bases. After removal of 3 bases from V and 1 base from J, the junction contained 0 bases not matched to a gene. The V gene's germline CDR1 is MGHRA and CDR2 YSYEKL. The CDR3 extends over 14 amino acids. Written as DNA, the CDR3 is TGCGCCAGCAGCCACGGGGGGTCCTACAATGAGCAGTTCTTC. Amino acid sequence: CASSHGGSYNEQFF.

This clonotype has a count of ten or more. The V call is TRBV28, the J call TRBJ1-5, with D hard to call. This CDR3 spans 14 amino acids. V was shortened by 3 bases and J by 5 bases, with 11 bases between the two germline ends. Germline lookup yields CDR1 MDHEN and CDR2 SYDVKM. CDR3 coding DNA: TGTGCCAGCAGTTTCCACTACGGTGATCAGCCCCAGCATTTT. Its translation is CASSFHYGDQPQHF.

This clonotype has at least ten counts. This chain joins TRBV28 and TRBJ1-2; 8 nucleotides align to TRBD1. This CDR3 has 16 amino acids. Germline trimming cut 6 bases from V and 4 bases from J; bases unmatched to any gene: 13. CDR1 and CDR2 (germline): MDHEN, SYDVKM. The CDR3 loop is CASSRIQGAFGYGYTF. In DNA form, the CDR3 reads TGTGCCAGCAGCCGGATTCAGGGGGCGTTCGGCTATGGCTACACCTTC.

There are a few counts of this clonotype. This sequence joins TRBV28 and TRBJ2-7; TRBD1 aligns across 11 bases. With V trimmed by 5 bases and J by 5 bases, 5 bases remained unmatched. The CDR3 runs to 14 residues. From germline, CDR1 is MDHEN and CDR2 SYDVKM. The CDR3 region has the DNA TGTGCCAGCAGTACCGGGACAGGGGGTAACGAGCAGTACTTC. As protein: CASSTGTGGNEQYF.

This clonotype was detected many times. V and J are TRBV3-1 and TRBJ1-1; no reliable D call. The germline gives CDR1 LGHDT, CDR2 YNNKEL (reference sequence). Trimming stripped 1 base from V and 5 bases from J, with 8 bases between. The CDR3 sequence is 13 residues long. CDR3 sequence: CASSQVLGTEAFF. CDR3 nucleotides: TGTGCCAGCAGCCAAGTTCTCGGGACTGAAGCTTTCTTT.

This clonotype was detected only a few times. CDR3: CSATDRGNEQFF. CDR3 DNA sequence: TGCAGTGCAACCGACAGGGGGAATGAGCAGTTCTTC. The chain combines TRBV20-1 with TRBJ2-1; TRBD1 agrees at 9 bases. The V gene's germline CDR1 is DFQATT and CDR2 SNEGSKA (reference sequence). This CDR3 is 12 amino acids long. V lost 6 bases to trimming and J lost 7 bases; unmatched junction nucleotides: 4.

V is TRBV20-1 and J is TRBJ1-2; the D is unclear. Deletions cut 7 bases from V and 7 bases from J, with 7 bases between. Per the germline V gene, CDR1 is DFQATT and CDR2 is SNEGSKA (reference sequence). This CDR3 spans 9 amino acids. CDR3 protein: CSVLGGYTF. The CDR3 DNA is TGCAGTGTTTTGGGTGGCTACACCTTC.

This chain connects TRBV6-1 to TRBJ1-3; no reliable D call. The germline V and J ends were trimmed by 6 bases and 0 bases, with 18 bases remaining between them. The germline V gene has CDR1 MNHNS and CDR2 SASEGT. The CDR3 has 17 residues. The CDR3 spells CASRSLTGLFSGNTIYF. The DNA for the CDR3 is TGTGCCAGCAGAAGTTTAACGGGCCTGTTCTCTGGAAACACCATATATTTT.

This clonotype was observed at least ten times. The J gene is TRBJ1-1, the V gene TRBV12-3 or TRBV12-4, with TRBD1 matching over 12 bases. Trimming took 5 bases from V and 4 from J; bases not matched to a gene: 8. The CDR3 totals 16 residues. CDR3 in amino acids: CASSPRGQGAITEAFF. Written as DNA, the CDR3 is TGTGCCAGCAGTCCCCGGGGACAGGGGGCGATCACTGAAGCTTTCTTT.

This clonotype was seen ten or more times. The genes are TRBV15 and TRBJ1-1; 8 bases are a match to TRBD1. V was pared by 1 base and J by 4 bases, with 8 bases of the junction left unmatched. Germline lookup yields CDR1 LNHNV and CDR2 YYDKDF (reference sequence). The CDR3 is made up of 16 amino acids. DNA for the CDR3: TGTGCCACCAGCAGAGGGTATACAGGGGGGAGCACTGAAGCTTTCTTT. Protein sequence: CATSRGYTGGSTEAFF.

In its sample, this clonotype was seen many times. This chain links TRBV30 with TRBJ2-1; D may be TRBD1 or TRBD2 (5 bases each). Germline lookup yields CDR1 GTSNPN and CDR2 SVGIG (reference sequence). Trimming pared 1 base from V and 9 bases from J, leaving 16 bases between. The CDR3 extends over 14 amino acids. The chain's CDR3 is CAWSEGLWGSEQFF. Written as DNA, the CDR3 is TGTGCCTGGAGTGAGGGCCTCTGGGGGAGTGAGCAGTTCTTC.